This TCR beta chain was recorded in a study of OX40 agonist ivuxolimab in advanced cancers. About the study: Of mixed ages from about 23 to 90 and averaging roughly 66 years, the group was roughly 83% male. Three patients, one with hepatocellular carcinoma and two with cutaneous melanoma, achieved partial responses. Notes on the study in general: Nonresponders, in some cases, also had low normalized T-cell clonal expansion.

Produced via immunoSEQ multiplex PCR; TCRdb's table is partial and in-frame only. The table records about 62,000 clones, roughly 80% of them present only once. The germline gives CDR1 MNHEY, CDR2 SVGAGI. The CDR3 totals 16 residues. V trimming: 1 base; J trimming: 2 bases; junction bases outside the gene matches: 5. This clone has just one count. Its antigen is unidentified. This TCR was sampled from an adult with an advanced solid tumor such as melanoma, head and neck, liver or kidney cancer. V and J are TRBV6-5 and TRBJ2-3, with 8 bases matching TRBD2. The starting material was CD4+ or CD8+ T cells sorted from blood, obtained in a trial of the OX40 agonist ivuxolimab. CDR3 coding DNA: TGTGCCAGCAGTTACTTTAGCGGGACCCACACAGATACGCAGTATTTT. This translates into CASSYFSGTHTDTQYF.